What follows are 32 T cell receptor beta chains derived from one specimen sequenced in a study of cytomegalovirus exposure and HLA in healthy donors. The PCR was carried out with 60 Vbeta primers and 13 Jbeta primers. Method: immunoSEQ multiplex PCR; TCRdb's copy keeps in-frame clones and lacks some. Seen here are roughly 240,000 clones, 82% observed once, and the top ten hold approximately 5.3%. The sequencing sample was made of PBMCs. Receptor source: a woman between 40 and 55 years old in good health and CMV-seropositive.

This clone was seen only once. The rearrangement joins TRBV5-1 to TRBJ2-7; 10 bases match TRBD2. The length of the CDR3 is 15 residues. Trimming at V came to 3 bases and at J to 1 base, leaving 4 bases not matched to a gene. Germline V gene sequence: CDR1 SGHRS, CDR2 YFSETQ. The CDR3 reads CASSSLAGESYEQYF. As DNA, the CDR3 is TGCGCCAGCAGCTCGCTAGCGGGGGAGTCCTACGAGCAGTACTTC.

This rearrangement joins TRBV6-5 to TRBJ1-2, with 7 bases matching TRBD1. CDR3 size: 14 residues. Germline V CDR1 and CDR2: MNHEY, SVGAGI. Trimming at V came to 5 bases and at J to 8 bases, leaving 11 bases not matched to a gene. The CDR3 DNA sequence: TGTGCCAGCAGTCTACAGGGGTCCCGTGGAGGCTACACCTTC. Its protein is CASSLQGSRGGYTF.

The chain carries TRBV11-2 and TRBJ2-5, with 13 bases identical to TRBD2. The CDR3 totals 15 residues. The V gene end was trimmed by 4 bases and the J gene end by 4 bases; junction bases not matched to a gene: 3. Germline V gene lookup returns CDR1 SGHAT and CDR2 FQNNGV. CDR3: CASSSGLAGAETQYF. The CDR3 DNA reads as TGTGCCAGCAGCTCTGGACTAGCGGGAGCAGAGACCCAGTACTTC.

CDR3 in DNA: TGTGCCAGCAGTGCACGGACAGGGGGGAACACTGAAGCTTTCTTT. It encodes CASSARTGGNTEAFF. The chain uses TRBV6-1 and TRBJ1-1; the match to TRBD1 covers 10 bases. Germline V gene lookup returns CDR1 MNHNS and CDR2 SASEGT. The CDR3 spans 15 residues. The ends lost 4 bases at V and 1 base at J; junction bases unmatched: 3.

This clone was seen a single time. Written as DNA, the CDR3 is TGTGCCAGCAGCTTAGGCGAAGGGGCAGGGACACAATTCAAACTGTTTTTT. Translated: CASSLGEGAGTQFKLFF. V gene TRBV7-8 combines with J gene TRBJ1-4; TRBD1 might be the D (6 bases). Trimming took off 1 base at V and 11 bases at J, with 23 bases between the two ends. The germline V gene has CDR1 SGHVS and CDR2 FQNEAQ. CDR3 length: 17 amino acids.

The rearrangement uses TRBV5-8 and TRBJ2-7; D may be TRBD2 (5 bases). There are 13 residues in the CDR3. Germline CDR1 reads SGHTS; CDR2 reads YDEGEE. V lost 0 bases, J lost 4 bases, and 8 bases lay in between. CDR3 amino acids: CASSLGPGYEQYF. The CDR3 DNA sequence: TGTGCCAGCAGCTTGGGTCCGGGATACGAGCAGTACTTC. The entire variable domain, with the rest obtained from reference TRBV5-8 and TRBJ2-7, is as follows: EAGVTQSPTHLIKTRGQQATLRCSPISGHTSVYWYQQALGLGLQFLLWYDEGEERNRGNFPPRFSGRQFPNYSSELNVNALELEDSALYLCASSLGPGYEQYFGPGTRLTVT.

The chain recombines TRBV29-1 with TRBJ1-2; possible D gene TRBD1, 5 bases. The CDR3 totals 14 residues. Germline V lookup: CDR1 SQVTM, CDR2 ANQGSEA. The V end was cut by 4 bases, the J end by 4 bases, with 16 bases between. The CDR3 loop is CSVGGAGTGYGYTF. CDR3 in DNA: TGCAGCGTTGGAGGGGCAGGGACTGGCTATGGCTACACCTTC.

This clone appeared a single time. The genes are TRBV6-4 and TRBJ2-1; 9 bases agree with TRBD2. Germline lookup yields CDR1 MRHNA and CDR2 SNTAGT. The length of the CDR3 is 15 residues. J gave up 9 bases and V 4 bases, and 10 bases lay outside the gene matches. CDR3 in amino acids: CASSAELAGSGEQFF. In DNA, the CDR3 is TGTGCCAGCAGTGCGGAACTAGCGGGTTCGGGTGAGCAGTTCTTC.

This clone was found once. This rearrangement joins TRBV2 to TRBJ1-6; 7 bases agree with TRBD1. The V and J ends lost 6 bases and 6 bases, in that order; junction bases with no gene match: 5. The length of the CDR3 is 14 residues. Germline lookup yields CDR1 SNHLY and CDR2 FYNNEI. The CDR3 DNA reads as TGTGCCAGCAGGTTCGCAGGGGGTAATTCACCCCTCCACTTT. It is translated as CASRFAGGNSPLHF. Looking up the rest from reference TRBV2 and TRBJ1-6 gives the full variable domain: EPEVTQTPSHQVTQMGQEVILRCVPISNHLYFYWYRQILGQKVEFLVSFYNNEISEKSEIFDDQFSVERPDGSNFTLKIRSTKLEDSAMYFCASRFAGGNSPLHFGNGTRLTVT.

The rearrangement links TRBV10-3 to TRBJ1-5, with 8 bases that match TRBD1. CDR1 is ENHRY and CDR2 is SYGVKD in the germline V gene. V lost 8 bases and J lost 7; bases outside the gene matches: 16. The CDR3 runs 16 residues. CDR3 in DNA: TGTGCCATCGGCATGGGGGCGACAGGGGTGCGACAGCCCCAGCATTTT. It codes for CAIGMGATGVRQPQHF.

The genes are TRBV7-3 and TRBJ2-1, with D tentatively TRBD2 (5 bases). The V and J ends lost 5 bases and 0 bases respectively, with 8 bases between them. Germline CDR1 is SGHTA and CDR2 is FQGTGA. This CDR3 region has 14 residues. The chain's CDR3 is CASSLTSSYNEQFF. In DNA, the CDR3 is TGTGCCAGCAGCCTCACTAGCTCCTACAATGAGCAGTTCTTC. The full variable domain, its missing parts supplied by reference TRBV7-3 and TRBJ2-1, is GAGVSQTPSNKVTEKGKYVELRCDPISGHTALYWYRQSLGQGPEFLIYFQGTGAADDSGLPNDRFFAVRPEGSVSTLKIQRTERGDSAVYLCASSLTSSYNEQFFGPGTRLTVL.

The rearrangement links TRBV28 to TRBJ2-7; 13 bases align to TRBD2. Germline values: CDR1 MDHEN, CDR2 SYDVKM. The V segment lost 4 bases and the J segment 3 bases; nucleotides outside the gene matches: 6. CDR3 size: 16 residues. The CDR3 is CASSSRGLAGSYEQYF. DNA for the CDR3: TGTGCCAGCAGTTCCAGGGGACTAGCGGGGAGCTACGAGCAGTACTTC.

The V gene is TRBV7-2, the J gene TRBJ1-2; no reliable D call. In germline, CDR1 is SGHTA, CDR2 FQGNSA. This CDR3 spans 15 amino acids. V gave up 5 bases and J gave up 4 bases, with 17 bases separating them. Written as DNA, the CDR3 is TGTGCCAGCAGCCCGCTGATCCCGGCGGTCTATGGCTACACCTTC. As protein: CASSPLIPAVYGYTF.

The chain couples TRBV18 to TRBJ2-7; 11 nucleotides agree with TRBD1. Germline V gene lookup returns CDR1 KGHSH and CDR2 LQKENI. V dropped 2 bases and J dropped 3; count of bases not matched to a gene: 3. This CDR3 comprises 15 residues. The CDR3 region is CASSPGTGGLYEQYF. In nucleotides, the CDR3 is TGTGCCAGCTCACCAGGGACAGGGGGACTCTACGAGCAGTACTTC.

The chain combines TRBV10-3 with TRBJ2-7; D may be TRBD1 (6 bases). The CDR3 covers 13 residues. V gave up 1 base and J gave up 5 bases, with 9 bases separating them. The V gene's germline CDR1 is ENHRY and CDR2 SYGVKD. The CDR3 DNA follows: TGTGCCATCAGTGAGTACACAGGGAACGAGCAGTACTTC. Translated: CAISEYTGNEQYF.

The chain is built from TRBV5-6 and TRBJ2-3, with 8 bases that match TRBD2. Germline V gene sequence: CDR1 SGHDT, CDR2 YYEEEE. The CDR3 totals 15 residues. The V and J ends lost 7 bases and 6 bases, in that order; junction bases with no gene match: 13. The CDR3 DNA reads TGTGCCAGCGCGGGGGTCGGCGGGGGGCGGGATACGCAGTATTTT. This encodes CASAGVGGGRDTQYF.

The chain employs TRBV6-1 and TRBJ2-3; 8 nucleotides line up with TRBD1. V was pared by 4 bases and J by 4 bases, with 13 bases of the junction left unmatched. CDR1 and CDR2 (germline): MNHNS, SASEGT. The CDR3 extends over 17 amino acids. The DNA for the CDR3 is TGTGCCAGCAGTGCTGTAAAGGACAGGGTCAGGGCAGATACGCAGTATTTT. Translated: CASSAVKDRVRADTQYF.

This clone was observed a single time. The rearrangement uses TRBV6-5 and TRBJ1-6, with a possible D match to TRBD1 (5 bases). The length of the CDR3 is 15 residues. The germline CDR1 and CDR2 sequences are MNHEY and SVGAGI. The ends were cut back, 3 bases at V and 5 bases at J, with 11 bases in the middle. CDR3: CASSYGAGDNSPLHF. The CDR3 DNA reads TGTGCCAGCAGTTATGGTGCGGGGGATAATTCACCCCTCCACTTT.

This chain joins TRBV12-5 and TRBJ2-1; 11 nucleotides line up with TRBD2. CDR3 size: 17 residues. V lost 3 bases, J lost 7 bases, and 11 bases stayed unmatched. The germline V gene has CDR1 LGHNT and CDR2 FRNRAP. CDR3 residues: CASGLATSGSRKNEQFF. The CDR3, as DNA: TGTGCTAGTGGTTTAGCCACTAGCGGGAGTCGGAAGAATGAGCAGTTCTTC.

To note about this clone: Other DNA sequences in the sample encode the same CDR3. This chain links TRBV5-1 with TRBJ2-2; perhaps TRBD1 as D (6 bases). The CDR3 has 14 residues. CDR1 and CDR2 from the germline V gene are SGHRS and YFSETQ. Between the trimmed V and J ends, which lost 2 bases and 5 bases, there was a span of 10 bases. The CDR3 DNA reads TGCGCCAGCAGCTTAGCAGGGGATACCGGGGAGCTGTTTTTT. Amino acids: CASSLAGDTGELFF.

The rearrangement links TRBV5-1 to TRBJ1-1, with no clear D. Deletions cut 3 bases from V and 1 base from J, with 16 bases between. The CDR3 loop spans 16 amino acids. From germline, CDR1 is SGHRS and CDR2 YFSETQ. Here the CDR3 DNA reads TGCGCCAGCAGCTCGTACTACCGTGAGCCGAACACTGAAGCTTTCTTT. This translates into CASSSYYREPNTEAFF.

A few counts support this clone. The J gene is TRBJ2-3, the V gene TRBV5-4, with D maybe TRBD1 (6 bases). This CDR3 contains 16 residues. V dropped 4 bases and J dropped 0 bases, with 15 bases sitting between them. From germline, CDR1 is SGHNT and CDR2 YYREEE (reference sequence). CDR3 residues: CASSETGFLSTDTQYF. The CDR3 DNA sequence: TGTGCCAGCAGCGAGACAGGATTTTTAAGCACAGATACGCAGTATTTT.

In this sample, this clone turned up once. The chain employs TRBV7-8 and TRBJ1-3, with D perhaps matching TRBD1 (6 bases). The germline CDR1 and CDR2 sequences are SGHVS and FQNEAQ. This CDR3 is 15 amino acids long. With 5 bases removed from V and 0 bases from J, the gap between germline ends came to 11 bases. CDR3 sequence reads: CASSPWTDSGNTIYF. In nucleotides, the CDR3 is TGTGCCAGCAGCCCCTGGACAGACTCTGGAAACACCATATATTTT. The full variable domain, with the rest looked up from reference TRBV7-8 and TRBJ1-3, is GAGVSQSPRYKVAKRGQDVALRCDPISGHVSLFWYQQALGQGPEFLTYFQNEAQLDKSGLPSDRFFAERPEGSVSTLKIQRTQQEDSAVYLCASSPWTDSGNTIYFGEGSWLTVV.

The rearrangement joins TRBV10-3 to TRBJ1-3; TRBD1 agrees at 9 bases. Germline V gene sequence: CDR1 ENHRY, CDR2 SYGVKD. J was trimmed by 0 bases and V by 10 bases; bases with no gene match: 7. CDR3 length equals 15 residues. CDR3 bases: TGTGCCACATGGACAGGGGACTTCTCTGGAAACACCATATATTTT. Its translation: CATWTGDFSGNTIYF.

The rearrangement uses TRBV4-2 and TRBJ2-1, with D tentatively TRBD2 (6 bases). Trimming shortened V by 2 bases and J by 6 bases, and 14 bases separated the two germline ends. The CDR3 length is 15 residues. Germline V CDR1 and CDR2: LGHNA, YNFKEQ. The CDR3 spells CASSQLAFMVNEQFF. For the CDR3, the DNA is TGTGCCAGCAGCCAACTAGCGTTTATGGTCAATGAGCAGTTCTTC.

This clone came up once. The rearrangement joins TRBV5-1 to TRBJ2-1; 11 bases line up with TRBD2. Germline CDR1 is SGHRS and CDR2 is YFSETQ. Losses at the gene ends were 4 bases for V and 0 bases for J; bases not matched to a gene: 6. The CDR3 contains 17 residues. As DNA, the CDR3 is TGCGCCAGCAGCACTGGGACTAGCGGATACTCCTACAATGAGCAGTTCTTC. This gives the protein CASSTGTSGYSYNEQFF. The whole variable domain, filled in from reference TRBV5-1 and TRBJ2-1, reads KAGVTQTPRYLIKTRGQQVTLSCSPISGHRSVSWYQQTPGQGLQFLFEYFSETQRNKGNFPGRFSGRQFSNSRSEMNVSTLELGDSALYLCASSTGTSGYSYNEQFFGPGTRLTVL.

This clone was observed a few times. The rearrangement links TRBV29-1 to TRBJ2-1, with D possibly TRBD2 on 6 matching bases. Deletions cut 6 bases from V and 0 bases from J, with 12 bases between. Germline CDR1 reads SQVTM; CDR2 reads ANQGSEA. CDR3 size: 14 residues. The CDR3 DNA is TGCAGCGTGCCCCTAGCGTACTCCTACAATGAGCAGTTCTTC. This sequence encodes CSVPLAYSYNEQFF.

This clone occurred a few times. The chain couples TRBV7-2 to TRBJ2-2; a weak D match, TRBD1 (5 bases). The CDR3 runs 16 residues. Trimming shortened V by 5 bases and J by 0 bases, and 13 bases separated the two germline ends. Germline V lookup: CDR1 SGHTA, CDR2 FQGNSA. CDR3 residues: CASSKTGAPNTGELFF. CDR3 sequence (DNA): TGTGCCAGCAGCAAAACAGGCGCGCCGAACACCGGGGAGCTGTTTTTT. Together with reference TRBV7-2 and TRBJ2-2, the CDR3 gives the full variable domain: GAGVSQSPSNKVTEKGKDVELRCDPISGHTALYWYRQSLGQGLEFLIYFQGNSAPDKSGLPSDRFSAERTGGSVSTLTIQRTQQEDSAVYLCASSKTGAPNTGELFFGEGSRLTVL.

This chain connects TRBV6-1 to TRBJ2-7; D is unclear. Trimming stripped 3 bases from V and 3 bases from J, with 9 bases between. Germline assignment: CDR1 MNHNS and CDR2 SASEGT. The CDR3 consists of 13 residues. The CDR3 nucleotides are TGTGCCAGCAGTGAGGAGTCAGACTACGAGCAGTACTTC. Its protein is CASSEESDYEQYF.

This clone was observed once. This rearrangement joins TRBV15 to TRBJ2-7; 7 nucleotides align to TRBD2. The CDR3 extends over 16 amino acids. The V gene end was trimmed by 3 bases and the J gene end by 6 bases; junction bases not matched to a gene: 14. Looked up from germline, CDR1 is LNHNV and CDR2 is YYDKDF (reference sequence). The CDR3 DNA reads TGTGCCACCAGCAGGGGGTTTGGGGCGGGAGACGGCGAGCAGTACTTC. Its translation: CATSRGFGAGDGEQYF.

This chain connects TRBV5-1 to TRBJ2-2; no definite D call. V was pared by 1 base and J by 8 bases, with 9 bases between. Germline CDR1 reads SGHRS; CDR2 reads YFSETQ. This CDR3 comprises 13 residues. CDR3 nucleotide sequence: TGCGCCAGCAGCTTGCGTCCGGGTGGGGAGCTGTTTTTT. This translates into CASSLRPGGELFF.

The genes are TRBV2 and TRBJ1-2; D unresolved. This CDR3 has 15 residues. In germline, CDR1 is SNHLY, CDR2 FYNNEI. Between the trimmed V and J ends, which lost 9 bases and 4 bases, there was a span of 21 bases. The DNA for the CDR3 is TGTGCCAGGGATTCTCCTTCCGACGGGATCTATGGCTACACCTTC. It encodes CARDSPSDGIYGYTF.